One sample yielded the 13 T cell receptor beta chains listed below, sequenced in a study of CD8 T cells in Susac syndrome. The RNA, roughly 0.5 to 1 ug, was put through reverse transcription using random hexamers. TCRdb analysed the immunoSEQ multiplex PCR reads with MiXCR anew, one entry per CDR3 protein. This table holds roughly 190,000 distinct CDR3 sequences, approximately 93% found once. The sequenced material came from CD4+ T cells from PBMCs. The receptor set was obtained from a human donor in good health.

The rearrangement uses TRBV6-2 or TRBV6-3 and TRBJ1-5, with D unresolved. Germline V CDR1 and CDR2: MNHEY, SVGEGT. V lost 0 bases to trimming and J lost 6 bases, with 12 bases between them. This CDR3 is 15 amino acids long. The DNA of the CDR3 is TGTGCCAGCAGTTACTCGAACACGGGCCGTCAGCCCCAGCATTTT. Its translation is CASSYSNTGRQPQHF.

In this sample, this clonotype turned up once. The chain recombines TRBV25-1 with TRBJ1-1; tentative D call: TRBD1 (5 bases). The CDR3 has 15 amino acids. The germline V gene has CDR1 MGHDK and CDR2 SYGVNS. Trimming pared 3 bases from V and 6 bases from J, leaving 17 bases between. DNA of the CDR3: TGTGCCAGCAGTGATCAGGGCGGTAAAGCCGCTGAAGCTTTCTTT. Translation: CASSDQGGKAAEAFF.

V is TRBV25-1 and J is TRBJ1-1; weak D call: TRBD1 (5 bases). The CDR3 is made up of 15 amino acids. The V end lost 1 base, the J end lost 1 base, and 10 bases lay between the germline ends. CDR1 and CDR2 (germline): MGHDK, SYGVNS. The CDR3 region is CASSESGQKNTEAFF. The CDR3 DNA follows: TGTGCCAGCAGTGAATCCGGACAAAAGAACACTGAAGCTTTCTTT.

The count of this clonotype is one. The rearrangement uses TRBV10-3 and TRBJ1-6; possibly TRBD1 for D (6 bases). V lost 8 bases, J lost 7 bases, and 15 bases lay in between. Germline CDR1 and CDR2: ENHRY and SYGVKD. This CDR3 region has 14 residues. The CDR3 region has the DNA TGTGCCATCGGAGAAGAGGGGGGAAATTCACCCCTCCACTTT. Its protein is CAIGEEGGNSPLHF.

The chain couples TRBV7-4 to TRBJ2-1, with TRBD2 matching 10 bases. V lost 5 bases to trimming and J lost 7 bases; unmatched junction nucleotides: 11. The CDR3 runs to 16 residues. The germline V gene has CDR1 SGHVT and CDR2 SQSDAQ. CDR3 amino acids: CASSPTELSGGNEQFF. The CDR3 DNA reads TGTGCCAGCAGCCCTACGGAGCTTAGCGGGGGGAATGAGCAGTTCTTC.

CDR3 sequence (DNA): TGTGCCAGTAGACCGCGGCGGGTCGATTCACCCCTCCACTTT. Its translation is CASRPRRVDSPLHF. V is TRBV19 and J is TRBJ1-6; D gene unclear. Trimming cost V 6 bases and J 8 bases, with 14 bases left between them. CDR1 LNHDA and CDR2 SQIVND come from the germline V gene (reference sequence). The CDR3 has 14 amino acids.

The CDR3 region has the DNA TGTGCCTGGAACGACGGACAGCCTTGGAAGTTCACCTTC. This gives the protein CAWNDGQPWKFTF. The chain links TRBV30 to TRBJ1-2; D possibly corresponds to TRBD1 (6 bases). The CDR3 is 13 residues long. In germline, CDR1 is GTSNPN, CDR2 SVGIG (reference sequence). V gave up 4 bases and J gave up 13 bases, with 22 bases separating them.

The chain joins TRBV12-3 or TRBV12-4 to TRBJ1-5; a weak D match, TRBD1 (5 bases). The CDR3 length is 17 residues. The germline V and J ends were trimmed by 5 bases and 6 bases, with 23 bases remaining between them. CDR3 sequence (DNA): TGTGCCAGCAGTCCCATCGTTAGTTGGGGGGAGGGTCAGCCCCAGCATTTT. It encodes CASSPIVSWGEGQPQHF.

The chain employs TRBV4-1 and TRBJ2-5; D is tentatively TRBD1 or TRBD2 (5 bases each). The V end lost 1 base, the J end lost 11 bases, and 11 bases lay between the germline ends. Germline lookup yields CDR1 MGHRA and CDR2 YSYEKL. The CDR3 loop spans 12 amino acids. DNA for the CDR3: TGCGCCAGCAGCCAAGGGATGGGACGTCAGTACTTC. Translated: CASSQGMGRQYF.

The genes are TRBV7-2 and TRBJ2-7; 7 bases map to TRBD1. V was pared by 5 bases and J by 4 bases, with 11 bases of the junction left unmatched. CDR1 and CDR2 (germline): SGHTA, FQGNSA. The CDR3 is 15 residues long. The CDR3 region has the DNA TGTGCCAGCAGCACCACAGGGGAAAGAGGATACGAGCAGTACTTC. This encodes CASSTTGERGYEQYF.

This sequence joins TRBV2 and TRBJ1-2; D ambiguous. Germline V gene lookup returns CDR1 SNHLY and CDR2 FYNNEI. This CDR3 is 11 amino acids long. Trimming stripped 5 bases from V and 5 bases from J, with 6 bases between. CDR3 sequence reads: CASSKEYGYTF. The DNA of the CDR3 is TGTGCCAGCAGTAAAGAGTATGGCTACACCTTC.

The chain recombines TRBV10-3 with TRBJ1-4, with D unresolved. Germline CDR1 ENHRY, CDR2 SYGVKD. This CDR3 has 14 residues. Deletions cut 6 bases from V and 0 bases from J, with 8 bases between. The CDR3 bases are TGTGCCATCAGCCCCGGTCCAACTAATGAAAAACTGTTTTTT. Residues: CAISPGPTNEKLFF.

This chain uses TRBV4-1 with TRBJ1-1; D unclear. Trimming pared 0 bases from V and 7 bases from J, leaving 9 bases between. Per the germline V gene, CDR1 is MGHRA and CDR2 is YSYEKL. This CDR3 is built from 13 residues. In DNA form, the CDR3 reads TGCGCCAGCAGCCAAGATCCGCAGAATGAAGCTTTCTTT. It codes for CASSQDPQNEAFF.